Listed here are 32 T cell receptor beta chains from one sample, sequenced in a study of blood T cell repertoires in COVID-19. Profiled with immunoSEQ multiplex PCR; TCRdb holds only in-frame clones, not every one. The table records fewer than 700,000 clones, roughly nine tenths of them present only once. Source material: peripheral blood. The receptors come from a woman aged 45-60 years with COVID-19, enrolled during active disease.

The sample holds one count of this clone. The rearrangement links TRBV11-2 to TRBJ1-1; tentative D call: TRBD1 (6 bases). Germline loops: CDR1 SGHAT, CDR2 FQNNGV. The CDR3 is 14 residues long. V shed 5 bases and J shed 3 bases, with 13 bases lying between them. The CDR3 DNA sequence: TGTGCCAGCAGCGTAGGACAGCCGTACACTGAAGCTTTCTTT. Protein product: CASSVGQPYTEAFF.

The chain couples TRBV5-4 to TRBJ1-1; D is ambiguous. The germline V and J ends were trimmed by 0 bases and 1 base, with 10 bases remaining between them. Germline CDR1 SGHNT, CDR2 YYREEE (reference sequence). The length of the CDR3 is 15 residues. For the CDR3, the DNA is TGTGCCAGCAGCTTGGTTACGGGAGGGAACACTGAAGCTTTCTTT. Translating gives CASSLVTGGNTEAFF.

The CDR3 DNA reads as TGTGCCAGCAGCTTAGCGTTGGGACAGGGGGCCGAGCAGTACTTC. Its protein product is CASSLALGQGAEQYF. The chain recombines TRBV7-9 with TRBJ2-7; 12 nucleotides match TRBD1. V trimming: 0 bases; J trimming: 6 bases; junction bases outside the gene matches: 3. From germline, CDR1 is SEHNR and CDR2 FQNEAQ (reference sequence). This CDR3 comprises 15 residues.

This chain connects TRBV18 to TRBJ1-1; a weak D match, TRBD1 (6 bases). The CDR3 loop spans 15 amino acids. In germline, CDR1 is KGHSH, CDR2 LQKENI. Trimming removed 4 bases at V and 5 bases at J, with 17 bases between. DNA of the CDR3: TGTGCCAGCTCACTTGCTAGGGGCAGGGGAACTGAAGCTTTCTTT. Its translation: CASSLARGRGTEAFF.

This clone was seen more than once but under ten times. The genes are TRBV27 and TRBJ2-3, with unresolved D. The V end was cut by 0 bases, the J end by 6 bases, with 4 bases between. Germline V gives CDR1 MNHEY, CDR2 SMNVEV (reference sequence). CDR3 length: 12 amino acids. The CDR3 loop reads CASSLSRDTQYF. For the CDR3, the DNA is TGTGCCAGCAGTTTATCGAGGGATACGCAGTATTTT.

The chain has TRBV6-5 and TRBJ1-6; D is uncertain. Germline values: CDR1 MNHEY, CDR2 SVGAGI. The V gene lost 5 bases and the J gene lost 6 bases, with 11 bases spanning the gap. This CDR3 comprises 14 residues. CDR3 sequence: CASSPTGFNSPLHF. CDR3 DNA: TGTGCCAGCAGTCCGACGGGATTTAATTCACCCCTCCACTTT.

V and J are TRBV19 and TRBJ1-2; tentative D call: TRBD1 (5 bases). CDR1 and CDR2 (germline): LNHDA, SQIVND (reference sequence). Trimming left V 7 bases short and J 4 bases short, with 22 bases between. This CDR3 comprises 16 residues. CDR3 nucleotides: TGTGCCAGTATGAGTCGCAGGGAGGGAAGTGGCTATGGCTACACCTTC. Amino acid sequence: CASMSRREGSGYGYTF.

J is TRBJ2-7 and V is TRBV5-6; 9 nucleotides agree with TRBD1. V dropped 2 bases and J dropped 7; count of bases not matched to a gene: 13. This CDR3 region has 16 residues. Germline V gives CDR1 SGHDT, CDR2 YYEEEE. The CDR3 here is CASSFLPGQGVGEQYF. CDR3 nucleotide sequence: TGTGCCAGCAGCTTCTTACCGGGACAGGGTGTGGGTGAGCAGTACTTC.

V gene TRBV9 combines with J gene TRBJ1-2; maybe TRBD1 (5 bases). Deletions cut 1 base from V and 4 bases from J, with 5 bases between. The CDR3 runs to 12 residues. From germline, CDR1 is SGDLS and CDR2 YYNGEE. The CDR3 DNA reads TGTGCCAGCAGCGTAAGGGGCTATGGCTACACCTTC. This codes for CASSVRGYGYTF.

CDR3 amino acids: CASSLGPGGPQHF. CDR3 nucleotide sequence: TGTGCCAGCAGCTTGGGACCAGGTGGCCCCCAGCATTTT. The chain carries TRBV5-6 and TRBJ1-5; the D is unclear. The CDR3 has 13 residues. Germline CDR1 and CDR2: SGHDT and YYEEEE. Trimming cost V 0 bases and J 10 bases, with 11 bases left between them.

This chain uses TRBV5-1 with TRBJ1-2, with 7 bases identical to TRBD1. Germline loops: CDR1 SGHRS, CDR2 YFSETQ. The CDR3 is made up of 13 amino acids. The J segment lost 4 bases and the V segment lost 1 base, leaving 1 base of the junction unmatched. CDR3: CASSLRQGYGYTF. Here the CDR3 DNA reads TGCGCCAGCAGCTTGAGACAGGGCTATGGCTACACCTTC. The entire variable domain, with the rest obtained from reference TRBV5-1 and TRBJ1-2, is as follows: KAGVTQTPRYLIKTRGQQVTLSCSPISGHRSVSWYQQTPGQGLQFLFEYFSETQRNKGNFPGRFSGRQFSNSRSEMNVSTLELGDSALYLCASSLRQGYGYTFGSGTRLTVV.

The chain uses TRBV5-8 and TRBJ2-3; 9 nucleotides match TRBD1. J lost 6 bases, V lost 1 base, and 6 bases had no gene match. Germline loops: CDR1 SGHTS, CDR2 YDEGEE. There are 15 residues in the CDR3. The CDR3 coding sequence is TGTGCCAGCAGCTTGCTAGGACAGGGGATGGATACGCAGTATTTT. This sequence encodes CASSLLGQGMDTQYF.

The chain combines TRBV4-2 with TRBJ2-5, with D tentatively TRBD2 (6 bases). Germline loops: CDR1 LGHNA, CDR2 YNFKEQ. The CDR3 consists of 15 residues. The germline V and J ends were trimmed by 4 bases and 0 bases, with 12 bases remaining between them. CDR3 nucleotides: TGTGCCAGCAGCCCTCCCGGGGGATACCAAGAGACCCAGTACTTC. Protein product: CASSPPGGYQETQYF.

The V gene is TRBV24-1, the J gene TRBJ2-1, with TRBD2 identical over 7 bases. The length of the CDR3 is 18 residues. J lost 0 bases, V lost 4 bases, and 11 bases had no gene match. The germline V gene encodes CDR1 KGHDR and CDR2 SFDVKD. CDR3 nucleotides: TGTGCCACCAGTGAACCCGGGGGGTATGCCAGCTCCTACAATGAGCAGTTCTTC. Translating it yields CATSEPGGYASSYNEQFF.

The chain is built from TRBV7-2 and TRBJ2-3; 9 nucleotides align to TRBD2. The CDR3 loop spans 14 amino acids. Unmatched junction bases numbered 3, after V lost 2 bases and J lost 6 bases. CDR1 is SGHTA and CDR2 is FQGNSA in the germline V gene. CDR3 DNA sequence: TGTGCCAGCAGCTTACTAGCGGGGTATGATACGCAGTATTTT. It yields the protein CASSLLAGYDTQYF.

The gene calls are TRBV12-3 or TRBV12-4 and TRBJ1-3; D unclear. The CDR3 runs to 13 residues. Trimming cost V 6 bases and J 5 bases, with 11 bases left between them. CDR3 bases: TGTGCCAGCAGCCCGGGTCCGAGAAACACCATATATTTT. This sequence encodes CASSPGPRNTIYF.

The CDR3 reads CASSFPGQGDYEQYF. Written as DNA, the CDR3 is TGTGCCAGCAGCTTTCCGGGACAGGGCGACTACGAGCAGTACTTC. The chain combines TRBV7-9 with TRBJ2-7; 9 nucleotides agree with TRBD1. The CDR3 is 15 amino acids. The junction had 6 bases not matched to a gene; V was cut back by 3 bases and J by 3 bases. The germline V gene encodes CDR1 SEHNR and CDR2 FQNEAQ (reference sequence).

The V gene is TRBV7-7, the J gene TRBJ2-2; 9 bases are a match to TRBD1. Germline V gene lookup returns CDR1 SSHAT and CDR2 FNYEAQ (reference sequence). The CDR3 is 14 residues long. V lost 6 bases, J lost 5 bases, and 4 bases stayed unmatched. In DNA form, the CDR3 reads TGTGCCAGCAGATCCGGACAGGGGACCGGGGAGCTGTTTTTT. Translation: CASRSGQGTGELFF.

The chain joins TRBV28 to TRBJ2-7; 8 bases map to TRBD1. This CDR3 region has 15 residues. Germline lookup yields CDR1 MDHEN and CDR2 SYDVKM. Trimming removed 6 bases from V and 3 bases from J; junction bases left unmatched: 10. The DNA of the CDR3 is TGTGCCAGCAGCTGGGACAGGCGGACCTACTACGAGCAGTACTTC. It codes for CASSWDRRTYYEQYF. The complete variable domain, with remaining parts taken from reference TRBV28 and TRBJ2-7, reads DVKVTQSSRYLVKRTGEKVFLECVQDMDHENMFWYRQDPGLGLRLIYFSYDVKMKEKGDIPEGYSVSREKKERFSLILESASTNQTSMYLCASSWDRRTYYEQYFGPGTRLTVT.

This chain connects TRBV28 to TRBJ2-3; D is unresolved. The CDR3 is made up of 13 amino acids. Trimming took 7 bases from V and 0 from J, leaving 8 bases between them. Germline V gene lookup returns CDR1 MDHEN and CDR2 SYDVKM. CDR3: CASTPGSTDTQYF. Written as DNA, the CDR3 is TGTGCCAGCACGCCGGGTAGCACAGATACGCAGTATTTT.

DNA for the CDR3: TGTGCCAGCAGTGAAGTAGGGGGGGGGAGGACTGAAGCTTTCTTT. Its translation is CASSEVGGGRTEAFF. V and J are TRBV6-1 and TRBJ1-1; TRBD1 is a possible D gene (6 bases). The CDR3 sequence is 15 residues long. Per the germline V gene, CDR1 is MNHNS and CDR2 is SASEGT. Trimming removed 1 base from V and 5 bases from J, with 14 bases in between.

This chain joins TRBV19 and TRBJ1-2, with D hard to call. In germline, CDR1 is LNHDA, CDR2 SQIVND (reference sequence). This CDR3 region has 16 residues. Trimming took off 7 bases at V and 0 bases at J, with 18 bases between the two ends. The CDR3 DNA follows: TGTGCCAGTATGAGGGTTGGTGACGGGACTAACTATGGCTACACCTTC. Protein sequence: CASMRVGDGTNYGYTF.

V gene TRBV30 combines with J gene TRBJ1-1, with 7 bases lining up with TRBD1. CDR1 is GTSNPN and CDR2 is SVGIG in the germline V gene (reference sequence). The CDR3 spans 13 residues. The junction had 4 bases not matched to a gene; V was cut back by 3 bases and J by 3 bases. The CDR3, as DNA: TGTGCCTGGAGAAACAGGGGATACACTGAAGCTTTCTTT. This codes for CAWRNRGYTEAFF.

The CDR3 nucleotides read TGTGCCAGCAGGGACACGGAGTCGTGGGATACGCAGTATTTT. Residues: CASRDTESWDTQYF. This rearrangement joins TRBV6-5 to TRBJ2-3; possibly TRBD1 for D (5 bases). The CDR3 consists of 14 residues. The germline V gene encodes CDR1 MNHEY and CDR2 SVGAGI. The ends were cut back, 6 bases at V and 6 bases at J, with 16 bases in the middle.

CDR3 sequence reads: CASSQGTSLPYEQYF. The CDR3 region has the DNA TGTGCCAGCAGCCAAGGGACTAGCCTCCCCTACGAGCAGTACTTC. J is TRBJ2-7 and V is TRBV3-1 (or the pseudogene TRBV3-2); 8 nucleotides line up with TRBD2. The CDR3 covers 15 residues. With V trimmed by 1 base and J by 2 bases, 4 bases remained unmatched. Germline lookup yields CDR1 LGHDT and CDR2 YNNKEL (reference sequence).

The genes are TRBV27 and TRBJ1-1, with a weak D call TRBD1 (5 bases). The CDR3 is 14 residues long. The germline gives CDR1 MNHEY, CDR2 SMNVEV (reference sequence). V was cut by 2 bases and J by 4 bases, with 11 bases left in between. The CDR3 nucleotides read TGTGCCAGCAGTTTACCAGGGAAGGGCACTGAAGCTTTCTTT. It codes for CASSLPGKGTEAFF.

This chain joins TRBV9 and TRBJ1-1, with D maybe TRBD1 (5 bases). The CDR3 is 13 residues long. The germline CDR1 and CDR2 sequences are SGDLS and YYNGEE. V lost 3 bases and J 2 bases, leaving 8 bases between the germline ends. CDR3 loop: CASSDDRNTEAFF. CDR3 in DNA: TGTGCCAGCAGCGACGACAGAAACACTGAAGCTTTCTTT.

This chain uses TRBV6-6 with TRBJ1-2; 9 bases agree with TRBD1. The CDR3 sequence is 16 residues long. V lost 5 bases, J lost 8 bases, and 15 bases stayed unmatched. The germline CDR1 and CDR2 sequences are MNHNY and SVGAGI (reference sequence). CDR3 amino acids: CASSQPRDRDTIGYTF. The CDR3 DNA follows: TGTGCCAGCAGTCAGCCCCGGGACAGGGACACGATCGGCTACACCTTC.

This chain joins TRBV11-3 and TRBJ2-5, with D hard to call. V shed 0 bases and J shed 5 bases, with 13 bases lying between them. This CDR3 has 15 residues. The germline gives CDR1 SGHNT, CDR2 YENEEA. The CDR3 DNA is TGTGCCAGCAGCTTAGAAGGTCACGCCGGGGAGACCCAGTACTTC. Its protein is CASSLEGHAGETQYF.

V usage is TRBV28 and J usage is TRBJ2-6, with 7 bases fitting TRBD1. Germline-derived CDR1 and CDR2 are MDHEN and SYDVKM. J lost 1 base, V lost 6 bases, and 9 bases had no gene match. This CDR3 region has 17 residues. CDR3 sequence: CASSRTGILSGANVLTF. Here the CDR3 DNA reads TGTGCCAGCAGCCGGACAGGCATTCTATCTGGGGCCAACGTCCTGACTTTC.

V is TRBV5-1 and J is TRBJ1-2, with D perhaps matching TRBD1 (6 bases). This CDR3 comprises 13 residues. Trimming shortened V by 4 bases and J by 3 bases, and 10 bases separated the two germline ends. Germline V gene data show CDR1 as SGHRS and CDR2 as YFSETQ. CDR3: CASSPTGDYGYTF. The CDR3 bases are TGCGCCAGCAGCCCGACAGGTGACTATGGCTACACCTTC.

The V and J genes are TRBV27 and TRBJ2-7; possible D gene TRBD1, 5 bases. CDR3 length: 13 amino acids. Germline loops: CDR1 MNHEY, CDR2 SMNVEV (reference sequence). Trimming cost V 0 bases and J 8 bases, with 11 bases left between them. This CDR3 reads CASSLSTASQQYF. Written as DNA, the CDR3 is TGTGCCAGCAGTTTATCGACAGCCAGTCAGCAGTACTTC.